This T cell receptor (beta chain) was documented in a study of blood T cell repertoires in COVID-19. Generated by immunoSEQ multiplex PCR, the TCRdb table keeps only in-frame clones and is missing some. The sample lists about 74,000 clones; 84% were seen once. CDR1 is LNHDA and CDR2 is SQIVND in the germline V gene (reference sequence). V lost 0 bases and J lost 3, with 11 bases in between. This CDR3 spans 16 amino acids. The J gene is TRBJ2-2, the V gene TRBV19; no clear D gene. The clonotype was recovered from an older man with acute or convalescent COVID-19. The sample consisted of peripheral blood. The CDR3 sequence is CASSIDRGSDTGELFF. The CDR3 region has the DNA TGTGCCAGTAGTATAGATCGAGGAAGCGACACCGGGGAGCTGTTTTTT. Filled out from reference TRBV19 and TRBJ2-2, the complete variable domain reads DGGITQSPKYLFRKEGQNVTLSCEQNLNHDAMYWYRQDPGQGLRLIYYSQIVNDFQKGDIAEGYSVSREKKESFPLTVTSAQKNPTAFYLCASSIDRGSDTGELFFGEGSRLTVL.